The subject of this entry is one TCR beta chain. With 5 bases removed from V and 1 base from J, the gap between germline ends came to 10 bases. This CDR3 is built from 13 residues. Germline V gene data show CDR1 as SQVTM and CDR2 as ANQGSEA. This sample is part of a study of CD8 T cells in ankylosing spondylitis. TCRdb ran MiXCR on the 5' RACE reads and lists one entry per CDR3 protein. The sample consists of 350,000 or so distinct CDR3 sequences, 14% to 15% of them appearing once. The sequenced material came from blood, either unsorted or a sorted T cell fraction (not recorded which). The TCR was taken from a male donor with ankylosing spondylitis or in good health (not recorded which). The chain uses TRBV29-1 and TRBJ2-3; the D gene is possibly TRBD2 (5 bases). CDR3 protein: CSVRRVCTDTQYF. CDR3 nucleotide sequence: TGCAGCGTTAGGCGGGTTTGCACAGATACGCAGTATTTT.